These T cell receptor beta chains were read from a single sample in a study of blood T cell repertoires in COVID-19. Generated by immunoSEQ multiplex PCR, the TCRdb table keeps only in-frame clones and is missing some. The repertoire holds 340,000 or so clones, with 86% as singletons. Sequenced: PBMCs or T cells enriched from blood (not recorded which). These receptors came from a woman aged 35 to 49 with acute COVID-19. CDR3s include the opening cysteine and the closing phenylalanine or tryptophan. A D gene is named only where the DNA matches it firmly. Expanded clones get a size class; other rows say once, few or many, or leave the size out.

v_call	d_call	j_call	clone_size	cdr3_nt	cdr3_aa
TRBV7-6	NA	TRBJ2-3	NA	TGTGCCAGCAGCTTAGACGGTCTCACAGATACGCAGTATTTT	CASSLDGLTDTQYF
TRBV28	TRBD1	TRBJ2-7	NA	TGTGCCAGCAGCCGTAAAAACCCGGCGGCAGGGGGGTACTTC	CASSRKNPAAGGYF
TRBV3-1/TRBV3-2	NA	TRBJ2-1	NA	TGTGCCAGCAGCCAAGTTTACGGCGGAATAAGCACTAATGAGCAGTTCTTC	CASSQVYGGISTNEQFF
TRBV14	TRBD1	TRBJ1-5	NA	TGTGCCAGCAGCCAAGACAGGGGGGCGCCCCAGCATTTT	CASSQDRGAPQHF
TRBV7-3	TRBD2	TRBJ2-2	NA	TGTGCCAGCAGCTTAACGCCGGGACTAGCCCCCGGGGAGCTGTTTTTT	CASSLTPGLAPGELFF
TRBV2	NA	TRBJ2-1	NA	TGTGCCAGCAGTGGTGGCAGGGTAAGGTTCTTC	CASSGGRVRFF
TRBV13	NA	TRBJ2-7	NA	TGTGCCAACGCGCTAGACGGGTCCTACGAGCAGTACTTC	CANALDGSYEQYF
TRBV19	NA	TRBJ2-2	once	TGTGCCAGTAGTATTAGGTTTGGGCAGTTGAAGGCCGGGGAGCTGTTTTTT	CASSIRFGQLKAGELFF
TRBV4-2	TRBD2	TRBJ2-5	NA	TGTGCCAGCAGCCTACGGACTAGCGGGAGGGCCTTGGATGAGACCCAGTACTTC	CASSLRTSGRALDETQYF
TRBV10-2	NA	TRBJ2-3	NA	TGCGCCAGCAGGAGGAGGGGGCTGGGCACAGATACGCAGTATTTT	CASRRRGLGTDTQYF
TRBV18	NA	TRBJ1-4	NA	TGTGCCAGCTCACCAGTTCTCGGGGGGCCAACTAATGAAAAACTGTTTTTT	CASSPVLGGPTNEKLFF
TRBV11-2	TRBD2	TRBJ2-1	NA	TGTGCCAGCAGCGGGGGGGGACTAAGCTCCTACAATGAGCAGTTCTTC	CASSGGGLSSYNEQFF
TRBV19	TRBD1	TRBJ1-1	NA	TGTGCCAGTAAACGGGACAGAGACAACACTGAAGCTTTCTTT	CASKRDRDNTEAFF
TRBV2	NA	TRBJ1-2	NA	TGTGCCAGCAGTGAATATGTATCGGGCTACACCTTC	CASSEYVSGYTF
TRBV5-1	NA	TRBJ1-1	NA	TGCGCCAGCAGCTCGGACGGGGTTGAAGCTTTCTTT	CASSSDGVEAFF
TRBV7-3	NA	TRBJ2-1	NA	TGTGCCAGCAGCTTAGATCACAGGGCCTGGAATGAGCAGTTCTTC	CASSLDHRAWNEQFF
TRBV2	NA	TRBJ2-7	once	TGTGCCAGCAGCGGGGACTTCTACGAGCAGTACTTC	CASSGDFYEQYF
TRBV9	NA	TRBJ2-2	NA	TGTGCCAGCAGCGTAGGGCAGGGTAACACCGGGGAGCTGTTTTTT	CASSVGQGNTGELFF
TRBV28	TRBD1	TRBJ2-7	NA	TGTGCCAGCGGATCCGGACAGGGGCCTTACGAGCAGTACTTC	CASGSGQGPYEQYF
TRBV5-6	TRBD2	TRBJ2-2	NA	TGTGCCAGCTCCGCTATGGGGACTAGCTCGAACACCGGGGAGCTGTTTTTT	CASSAMGTSSNTGELFF
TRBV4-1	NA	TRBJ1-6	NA	TGCGCCAGCAGCCAAGACGGCAGGGGAAATTCACCCCTCCACTTT	CASSQDGRGNSPLHF
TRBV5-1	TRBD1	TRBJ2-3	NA	TGCGCCAGCAGGGTCGGGACAGCAACCACAGATACGCAGTATTTT	CASRVGTATTDTQYF
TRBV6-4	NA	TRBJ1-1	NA	TGTGCCAGCAGCCCCCAGACGGGCACTGAAGCTTTCTTT	CASSPQTGTEAFF
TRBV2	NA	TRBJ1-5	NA	TGTGCCAGCAGTTTTAGGACAGTTGGACCCCAGCATTTT	CASSFRTVGPQHF
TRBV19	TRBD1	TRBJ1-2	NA	TGTGCCAGTAGCAAGACAGGGTCTGGCTACACCTTC	CASSKTGSGYTF
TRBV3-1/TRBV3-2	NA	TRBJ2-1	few	TGTGCCAGCAGCCAAGTGGAAGCGCGAAATGAGCAGTTCTTC	CASSQVEARNEQFF